These T cell receptor beta chains were read from a single sample in a study of control samples from healthy donors and cancer patients. Only in-frame clones appear in the TCRdb table, and some are missing; sequencing was by immunoSEQ multiplex PCR. The repertoire holds tens of thousands of clones, roughly 86% seen once, with about 18% in the top ten. Sequencing was performed on blood. These TCRs come from a man aged 45-60 years in good health. Both conserved end residues are part of each CDR3. D genes are given only for firm matches. The listing skips clone size in some rows; elsewhere it reads once, few, many or a size class.

size,D,J,V,CDR3,DNA
NA,NA,TRBJ2-4,TRBV5-4,CASSLTGGEAKNIQYF,TGTGCCAGCAGCCTCACTGGCGGGGAGGCCAAAAACATTCAGTACTTC
NA,NA,TRBJ1-1,TRBV3-1/TRBV3-2,CASRLRETGTEAFF,TGTGCCAGCAGGCTCCGGGAGACAGGCACTGAAGCTTTCTTT
NA,NA,TRBJ1-2,TRBV10-3,CATRQDSNYGYTF,TGTGCCACTCGACAGGATTCTAACTATGGCTACACCTTC
NA,NA,TRBJ2-5,TRBV7-8,CASSPRVVQETQYF,TGTGCCAGCAGCCCTCGGGTGGTCCAAGAGACCCAGTACTTC
NA,NA,TRBJ1-1,TRBV6-2/TRBV6-3,CASSLRQYTEAFF,TGTGCCAGCAGTTTAAGACAGTACACTGAAGCTTTCTTT
NA,NA,TRBJ2-1,TRBV9,CASSPRRESGAYNEQFF,TGTGCCAGCAGCCCTCGCCGTGAGTCGGGAGCGTACAATGAGCAGTTCTTC
NA,NA,TRBJ1-2,TRBV10-2,CASTSGQLNYGYTF,TGCGCCAGCACTAGCGGACAGTTGAACTATGGCTACACCTTC
NA,NA,TRBJ2-7,TRBV28,CASSFPGYYEQYF,TGTGCCAGCAGCTTTCCAGGGTACTACGAGCAGTACTTC
once,TRBD2,TRBJ2-2,TRBV24-1,CATSDVGTSGIWTGELFF,TGTGCCACCAGTGACGTCGGGACTAGCGGGATTTGGACCGGGGAGCTGTTTTTT
few,NA,TRBJ2-5,TRBV28,CASSRSPFIARQETQYF,TGTGCCAGCAGTCGGAGTCCTTTTATTGCCCGCCAAGAGACCCAGTACTTC
once,NA,TRBJ1-2,TRBV4-2,CASSQDKVTVYGYTF,TGTGCCAGCAGCCAAGATAAGGTGACTGTCTATGGCTACACCTTC
NA,NA,TRBJ2-7,TRBV7-6,CASSFMGTATYEQYF,TGTGCCAGCAGCTTTATGGGGACGGCCACCTACGAGCAGTACTTC
once,TRBD1,TRBJ2-5,TRBV24-1,CATSEGVGQLYQETQYF,TGTGCCACCAGTGAAGGCGTGGGACAGCTCTACCAAGAGACCCAGTACTTC
NA,NA,TRBJ1-5,TRBV19,CASSISGNQPQHF,TGTGCCAGTAGTATAAGCGGCAATCAGCCCCAGCATTTT
NA,NA,TRBJ1-2,TRBV6-5,CASRLGGLLYGYTF,TGTGCCAGCAGGCTCGGGGGGCTTCTATATGGCTACACCTTC
NA,NA,TRBJ1-1,TRBV19,CASSISYYRVKNTEAFF,TGTGCCAGTAGTATCTCCTACTACAGGGTAAAGAACACTGAAGCTTTCTTT
NA,NA,TRBJ2-1,TRBV9,CASSVVGSNNEQFF,TGTGCCAGCAGCGTAGTCGGGAGCAACAATGAGCAGTTCTTC
NA,TRBD1,TRBJ1-5,TRBV29-1,CSVTGTGLGQPQHF,TGCAGCGTTACCGGGACAGGACTTGGTCAGCCCCAGCATTTT
NA,NA,TRBJ2-7,TRBV4-3,CASSLGGGYEQYF,TGCGCCAGCAGCCTCGGGGGAGGCTACGAGCAGTACTTC
NA,NA,TRBJ1-6,TRBV7-2,CASSFGQFSPLHF,TGTGCCAGCAGCTTCGGGCAGTTTTCACCCCTCCACTTT
once,NA,TRBJ1-5,TRBV4-1,CASSQDHEQPQHF,TGCGCCAGCAGCCAAGATCATGAACAGCCCCAGCATTTT
NA,NA,TRBJ1-1,TRBV12-3/TRBV12-4,CASTLRGVTEAFF,TGTGCCAGCACCCTGAGGGGGGTCACTGAAGCTTTCTTT
NA,NA,TRBJ1-2,TRBV19,CASNGREAGYGYTF,TGTGCCAGTAACGGCAGGGAGGCCGGCTATGGCTACACCTTC
few,NA,TRBJ2-5,TRBV2,CASSGTSVSQETQYF,TGTGCCAGCAGTGGGACCTCCGTATCCCAAGAGACCCAGTACTTC
NA,TRBD1,TRBJ2-5,TRBV5-8,CASSLYGQGGLQETQYF,TGTGCCAGCAGCTTATACGGACAGGGGGGTTTGCAGGAGACCCAGTACTTC
NA,TRBD2,TRBJ2-1,TRBV19,CASSIREVGRYNEQFF,TGTGCCAGTAGTATACGGGAGGTCGGGCGATACAATGAGCAGTTCTTC
once,NA,TRBJ2-3,TRBV2,CASSDWGSDTQYF,TGTGCCAGCAGTGATTGGGGCTCCGACACGCAGTATTTT
NA,NA,TRBJ1-1,TRBV7-9,CASMSGDTEAFF,TGTGCCAGCATGAGTGGCGACACTGAAGCTTTCTTT
NA,TRBD2,TRBJ2-3,TRBV7-3,CASSSHGTSGRRAGQYF,TGTGCCAGCAGCTCCCACGGGACTAGCGGGAGGAGGGCCGGGCAGTATTTT
NA,TRBD1,TRBJ1-5,TRBV19,CASSTGTATTGGLDQPQHF,TGTGCCAGTAGTACCGGGACAGCCACTACGGGGGGGTTAGATCAGCCCCAGCATTTT
NA,NA,TRBJ1-6,TRBV7-9,CASSLVQNLHF,TGTGCCAGCAGCTTAGTGCAGAACCTCCACTTT